This T cell receptor (beta chain) was sequenced during a study of cytomegalovirus exposure and HLA in healthy donors. Study-level findings and limits: Researchers catalogued around 150 TCR beta chains as cytomegalovirus-associated. Rarity held for most TCR sequences, but there were some public TCRs that occurred in many donors.

The protocol was immunoSEQ multiplex PCR, while the TCRdb copy is restricted to in-frame clones and leaves out a portion. The repertoire holds about 130,000 clones, with over 90% as singletons. Germline V gene lookup returns CDR1 MGHRA and CDR2 YSYEKL. Trimming stripped 1 base from V and 6 bases from J, with 7 bases between. The CDR3 has 12 residues. As to this clone: Its matching antigen is unknown.

While the first cohort had 600 to 750 subjects, the donors belonged to the separate validation cohort of roughly 130 subjects. The TCR originated in a woman aged 18-35 years in good health and CMV-seronegative. Sequenced material: PBMCs. J is TRBJ2-7 and V is TRBV4-1, with D perhaps matching TRBD1 (5 bases). This chain's CDR3 is CASSQVGAEQYF. CDR3 DNA sequence: TGCGCCAGCAGCCAAGTTGGGGCCGAGCAGTACTTC.